The T cell receptor beta chain described here comes from a study of human T cells and chemical hapten exposure. Study overall: Per-sample TCR yield variation was attributed mainly to small pooled library volume differences.

This clonotype was counted once. Time point meaning: healthy volunteer bleed at 2 weeks. The total RNA was obtained from whole blood that was not fractionated. Individual cDNA molecules had unique molecular identifiers attached to them by the library. Authors' processing steps: With a range of about 23,224 to 750,000, the median per sample was roughly 97,000 TCRs. TCRdb used MiXCR to reprocess the RACE reads, holding one entry per CDR3 protein. The V and J calls reflect TCRdb's pipeline rather than the authors' work. The data contain some 120,000 distinct CDR3 sequences, about 8.2% of them singletons. This TCR derives from a male donor in good health. Some clones in this sample may be carry-over from other donors' samples. The material sequenced was whole blood.

The CDR3 loop is CASGPRGTGHTEAFF. In nucleotides, the CDR3 is TGTGCTAGTGGTCCCCGGGGGACAGGACACACTGAAGCTTTCTTT. The chain carries TRBV12-5 and TRBJ1-1; 8 nucleotides align to TRBD1. J was trimmed by 3 bases and V by 5 bases; bases with no gene match: 8. The CDR3 is made up of 15 amino acids. In germline, CDR1 is LGHNT, CDR2 FRNRAP.